Ten or more counts support the clone carrying this T cell receptor (beta chain). The antigen is not known. Between the trimmed V and J ends, which lost 7 bases and 5 bases, there was a span of 14 bases. The CDR3 has 13 residues. Germline-derived CDR1 and CDR2 are MNHEY and SVGAGI. These data originate in a study of T cells in Graves' hyperthyroidism and ophthalmopathy. Study as a whole: Peripheral blood was secured at the point of initial diagnosis, before any treatment. Regarding the study as a whole: Ophthalmopathy and stable hyperthyroidism were told apart by a 13 V-J model.

Over 9 ml of fresh peripheral blood supplied the PBMCs. Amplification targeted TCR beta CDR3 regions from RNA transcripts. During a first-round RT-PCR of the TCR CDR3, the HTBI primer set was used. TCRdb fed the multiplex PCR reads into MiXCR, producing one record per CDR3 protein. The repertoire has about 180,000 distinct CDR3 sequences, 15% to 20% of them found once; the top ten carry about 31%. The clonotype comes from a woman aged 45-65 years with Graves' hyperthyroidism. V gene TRBV6-5 combines with J gene TRBJ1-2; D is possibly TRBD1 (5 bases). The material sequenced was blood. The CDR3 DNA is TGTGCCAGCACCCGCGTCGGGGGATATGGCTACACCTTC. Amino acid sequence: CASTRVGGYGYTF.